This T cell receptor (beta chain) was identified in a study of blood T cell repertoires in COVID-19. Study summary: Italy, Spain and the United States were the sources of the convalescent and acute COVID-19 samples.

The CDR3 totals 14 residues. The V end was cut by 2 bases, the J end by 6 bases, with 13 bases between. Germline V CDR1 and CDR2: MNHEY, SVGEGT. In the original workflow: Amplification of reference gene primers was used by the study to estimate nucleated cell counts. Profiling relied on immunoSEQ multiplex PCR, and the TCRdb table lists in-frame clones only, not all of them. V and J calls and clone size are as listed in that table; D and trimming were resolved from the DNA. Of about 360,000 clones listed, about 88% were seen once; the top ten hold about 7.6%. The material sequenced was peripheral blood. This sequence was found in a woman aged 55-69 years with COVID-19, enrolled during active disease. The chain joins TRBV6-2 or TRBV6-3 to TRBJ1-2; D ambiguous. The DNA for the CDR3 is TGTGCCAGCAGTTACCGGACTGCGGGAGATGGCTACACCTTC. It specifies CASSYRTAGDGYTF.